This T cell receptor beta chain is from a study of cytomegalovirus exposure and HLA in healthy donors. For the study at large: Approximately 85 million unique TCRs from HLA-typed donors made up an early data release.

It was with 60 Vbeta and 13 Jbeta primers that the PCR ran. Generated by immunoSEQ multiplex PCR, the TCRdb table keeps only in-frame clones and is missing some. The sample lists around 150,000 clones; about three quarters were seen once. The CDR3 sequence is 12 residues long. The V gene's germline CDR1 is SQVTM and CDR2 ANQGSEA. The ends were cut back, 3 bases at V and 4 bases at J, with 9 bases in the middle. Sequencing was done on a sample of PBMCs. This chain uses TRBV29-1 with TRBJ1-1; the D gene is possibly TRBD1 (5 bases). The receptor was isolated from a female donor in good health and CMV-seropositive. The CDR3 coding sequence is TGCAGCGTTGAGGGGGGGATCACTGAAGCTTTCTTT. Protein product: CSVEGGITEAFF. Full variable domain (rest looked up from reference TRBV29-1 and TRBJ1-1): SAVISQKPSRDICQRGTSLTIQCQVDSQVTMMFWYRQQPGQSLTLIATANQGSEATYESGFVIDKFPISRPNLTFSTLTVSNMSPEDSSIYLCSVEGGITEAFFGQGTRLTVV.